The following is a TCR beta chain sequence with its context. The antigen is not known. The record originates from a study of response to subunit inactivated influenza vaccine. Overall study results and limits: The authors proposed limited new T cell recruitment per seasonal influenza vaccination.

Using its own MiXCR run on the RT-PCR reads, TCRdb lists one record per CDR3 protein. Of about half a million distinct CDR3 sequences listed, roughly 27% are singletons. CDR3 size: 16 residues. Trimming left V 4 bases short and J 0 bases short, with 16 bases between. Germline CDR1 and CDR2: LGHDT and YNNKEL (reference sequence). V is TRBV3-1 and J is TRBJ2-7, with TRBD1 as a possible D gene (5 bases). Source: CD4+ T cells sorted from PBMCs, taken roughly 5 days after vaccination. The receptor was isolated from a man between 50 and 59 years old who received an inactivated influenza vaccine. For the CDR3, the DNA is TGTGCCAGCAGCCGTTGGCAGGACATCCGCTCCTACGAGCAGTACTTC. Amino acids: CASSRWQDIRSYEQYF.